One sample yielded the 15 T cell receptor beta chains listed below, sequenced in a study of blood T cell repertoires in COVID-19. Some clones are missing from TCRdb's copy, which holds only in-frame ones; the method was immunoSEQ multiplex PCR. The table includes about 42,000 clones, roughly 84% detected once. The material sequenced was peripheral blood. The receptors come from a human donor in a cohort sampled during active COVID-19.

The chain joins TRBV5-1 to TRBJ2-1, with TRBD1 matching 9 bases. CDR1 is SGHRS, CDR2 YFSETQ, per germline. With V trimmed by 4 bases and J by 2 bases, 4 bases remained unmatched. The CDR3 is 15 residues long. The chain's CDR3 is CASSPGQGAYNEQFF. The CDR3 nucleotides are TGCGCCAGCAGCCCGGGACAGGGAGCCTACAATGAGCAGTTCTTC.

The chain is built from TRBV6-5 and TRBJ1-3; D unresolved. Trimming cost V 7 bases and J 4 bases, with 14 bases left between them. The CDR3 totals 14 residues. The germline V gene encodes CDR1 MNHEY and CDR2 SVGAGI. CDR3 sequence reads: CASTPSGGGNTIYF. For the CDR3, the DNA is TGTGCCAGCACTCCTAGCGGCGGGGGAAACACCATATATTTT.

This sequence joins TRBV18 and TRBJ2-1, with 8 bases matching TRBD1. The germline V gene encodes CDR1 KGHSH and CDR2 LQKENI. The V and J ends lost 0 bases and 6 bases, in that order; junction bases with no gene match: 13. The CDR3 consists of 18 residues. CDR3 protein: CASSPPGSGDRPSNEQFF. The CDR3 DNA reads TGTGCCAGCTCACCACCGGGGAGTGGGGACAGGCCGAGCAATGAGCAGTTCTTC.

The gene calls are TRBV4-1 and TRBJ1-5; 10 positions match TRBD1. Looked up from germline, CDR1 is MGHRA and CDR2 is YSYEKL. The ends lost 2 bases at V and 3 bases at J; junction bases unmatched: 10. The CDR3 is made up of 18 amino acids. The CDR3 nucleotides read TGCGCCAGCAGCCAACCCCGGTCTGGACAGGGGGTCAATCAGCCCCAGCATTTT. This translates into CASSQPRSGQGVNQPQHF.

The sample holds a few counts of this clone. This rearrangement joins TRBV28 to TRBJ1-2; TRBD1 matches at 8 bases. The germline CDR1 and CDR2 sequences are MDHEN and SYDVKM. With V trimmed by 5 bases and J by 7 bases, 12 bases remained unmatched. This CDR3 comprises 15 residues. This CDR3 is CASSLSLDRVSGYTF. CDR3 DNA sequence: TGTGCCAGCAGTCTCTCCCTGGACAGGGTTAGTGGCTACACCTTC.

The chain recombines TRBV18 with TRBJ2-7; 7 nucleotides align to TRBD1. The junction had 8 bases not matched to a gene; V was cut back by 3 bases and J by 3 bases. The CDR3 is made up of 15 amino acids. Germline CDR1 KGHSH, CDR2 LQKENI. CDR3 amino acids: CASSPAPGQNYEQYF. CDR3 DNA: TGTGCCAGCTCACCTGCGCCGGGACAGAACTACGAGCAGTACTTC.

This clone was seen more than once but under ten times. The genes are TRBV5-8 and TRBJ1-4; tentative D call: TRBD1 (5 bases). With 4 bases removed from V and 8 bases from J, the gap between germline ends came to 18 bases. CDR1 and CDR2 from the germline V gene are SGHTS and YDEGEE. This CDR3 region has 15 residues. The CDR3 here is CASSPVGAADEKLFF. The CDR3 coding sequence is TGTGCCAGCAGCCCCGTAGGGGCCGCGGACGAAAAACTGTTTTTT.

The J gene is TRBJ2-3, the V gene TRBV15; D is unclear. CDR1 LNHNV and CDR2 YYDKDF come from the germline V gene (reference sequence). This CDR3 has 16 residues. V was pared by 0 bases and J by 0 bases, with 10 bases between. The CDR3 here is CATSRDHVTSTDTQYF. The CDR3 bases are TGTGCCACCAGCAGAGATCATGTGACTAGCACAGATACGCAGTATTTT.

The chain employs TRBV7-8 and TRBJ2-2, with 10 bases lining up with TRBD1. After removal of 0 bases from V and 5 bases from J, the junction contained 6 bases not matched to a gene. There are 17 residues in the CDR3. Germline V gives CDR1 SGHVS, CDR2 FQNEAQ. This CDR3 reads CASSLAGGTGVTGELFF. The CDR3 coding sequence is TGTGCCAGCAGCTTAGCGGGTGGGACAGGGGTGACCGGGGAGCTGTTTTTT. The full variable domain, with the rest looked up from reference TRBV7-8 and TRBJ2-2, is GAGVSQSPRYKVAKRGQDVALRCDPISGHVSLFWYQQALGQGPEFLTYFQNEAQLDKSGLPSDRFFAERPEGSVSTLKIQRTQQEDSAVYLCASSLAGGTGVTGELFFGEGSRLTVL.

The chain recombines TRBV6-5 with TRBJ1-2, with D hard to call. Looked up from germline, CDR1 is MNHEY and CDR2 is SVGAGI. This CDR3 contains 13 residues. The ends were cut back, 5 bases at V and 2 bases at J, with 9 bases in the middle. The CDR3 reads CASSRTGNYGYTF. CDR3 sequence (DNA): TGTGCCAGCAGTCGGACGGGGAACTATGGCTACACCTTC.

The rearrangement joins TRBV29-1 to TRBJ2-3; a weak D match, TRBD1 (6 bases). This CDR3 contains 12 residues. V was trimmed by 5 bases and J by 11 bases, leaving 17 bases between them. Germline CDR1 reads SQVTM; CDR2 reads ANQGSEA. For the CDR3, the DNA is TGCAGCGTTTCCGAACAGGGAAAGGAGCAGTATTTT. Translation gives CSVSEQGKEQYF.

A few counts support this clone. The chain employs TRBV2 and TRBJ1-6; no firm D call. CDR3 size: 16 residues. The germline gives CDR1 SNHLY, CDR2 FYNNEI. Deletions cut 7 bases from V and 6 bases from J, with 19 bases between. Here the CDR3 reads CASTPSGTATNSPLHF. As DNA, the CDR3 is TGTGCCAGCACTCCTTCGGGAACCGCAACTAATTCACCCCTCCACTTT.

The rearrangement uses TRBV6-5 and TRBJ1-2; 9 bases are shared with TRBD1. Trimming cost V 5 bases and J 3 bases; bases outside gene matches: 7. This CDR3 is 15 amino acids long. Germline V gene sequence: CDR1 MNHEY, CDR2 SVGAGI. The CDR3 spells CASSLGQGRDYGYTF. The CDR3 nucleotides are TGTGCCAGCAGTCTCGGACAGGGGAGGGACTATGGCTACACCTTC.

The chain is built from TRBV7-8 and TRBJ1-4; TRBD1 aligns across 7 bases. Germline lookup yields CDR1 SGHVS and CDR2 FQNEAQ. V was pared by 5 bases and J by 4 bases, with 1 base of the junction left unmatched. The CDR3 length is 13 residues. CDR3 sequence reads: CASSGTVNEKLFF. The CDR3 DNA sequence: TGTGCCAGCAGCGGGACAGTTAATGAAAAACTGTTTTTT.

The chain carries TRBV12-5 and TRBJ2-5; perhaps TRBD2 as D (6 bases). The germline gives CDR1 LGHNT, CDR2 FRNRAP. The V gene lost 5 bases and the J gene lost 5 bases, with 12 bases spanning the gap. The CDR3 consists of 13 residues. CDR3 sequence: CASGPGVIETQYF. Here the CDR3 DNA reads TGTGCTAGTGGTCCGGGGGTAATCGAGACCCAGTACTTC.